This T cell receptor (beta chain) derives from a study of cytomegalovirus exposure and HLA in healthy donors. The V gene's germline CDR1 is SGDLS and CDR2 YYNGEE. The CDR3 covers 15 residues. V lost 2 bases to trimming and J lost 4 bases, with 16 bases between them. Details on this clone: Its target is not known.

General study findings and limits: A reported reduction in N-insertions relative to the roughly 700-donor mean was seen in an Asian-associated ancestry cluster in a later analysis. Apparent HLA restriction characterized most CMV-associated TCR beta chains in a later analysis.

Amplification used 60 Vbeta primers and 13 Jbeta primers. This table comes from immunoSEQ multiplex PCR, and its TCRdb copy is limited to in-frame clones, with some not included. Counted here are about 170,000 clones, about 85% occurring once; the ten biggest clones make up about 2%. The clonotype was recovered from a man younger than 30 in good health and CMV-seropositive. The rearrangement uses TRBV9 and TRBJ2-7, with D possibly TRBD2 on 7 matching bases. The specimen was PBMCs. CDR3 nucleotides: TGTGCCAGCAGCGTCTCATGGGGGGGCGAGTACGAGCAGTACTTC. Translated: CASSVSWGGEYEQYF.